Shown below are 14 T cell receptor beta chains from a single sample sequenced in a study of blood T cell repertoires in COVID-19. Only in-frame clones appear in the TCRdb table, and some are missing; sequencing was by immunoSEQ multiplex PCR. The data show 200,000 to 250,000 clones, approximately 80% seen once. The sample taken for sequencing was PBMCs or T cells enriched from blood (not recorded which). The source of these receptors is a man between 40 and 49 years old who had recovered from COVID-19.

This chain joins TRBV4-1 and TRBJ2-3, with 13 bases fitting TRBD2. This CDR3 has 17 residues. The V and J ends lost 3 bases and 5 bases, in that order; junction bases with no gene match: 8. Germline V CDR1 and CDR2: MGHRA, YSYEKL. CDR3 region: CASSQAGLAGAIDTQYF. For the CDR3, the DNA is TGCGCCAGCAGCCAGGCCGGACTAGCGGGAGCAATAGATACGCAGTATTTT.

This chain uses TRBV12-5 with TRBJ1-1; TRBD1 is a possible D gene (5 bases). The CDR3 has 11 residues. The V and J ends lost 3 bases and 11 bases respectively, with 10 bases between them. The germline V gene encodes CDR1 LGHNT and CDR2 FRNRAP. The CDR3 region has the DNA TGTGCTAGTGGTTTAGGAGGGGTGGCTTTCTTT. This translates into CASGLGGVAFF.

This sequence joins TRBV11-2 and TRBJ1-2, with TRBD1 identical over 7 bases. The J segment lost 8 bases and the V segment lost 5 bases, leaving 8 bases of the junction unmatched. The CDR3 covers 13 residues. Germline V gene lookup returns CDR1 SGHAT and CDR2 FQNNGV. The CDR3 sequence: CASSQGQARGYTF. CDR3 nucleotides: TGTGCCAGCAGCCAAGGACAGGCCCGAGGCTACACCTTC.

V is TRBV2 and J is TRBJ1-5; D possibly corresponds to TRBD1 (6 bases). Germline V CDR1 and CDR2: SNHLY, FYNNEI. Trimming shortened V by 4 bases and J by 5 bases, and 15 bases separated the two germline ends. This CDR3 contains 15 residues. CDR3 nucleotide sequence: TGTGCCAGCAGTGGATTTAGGGGGATGGATCAGCCCCAGCATTTT. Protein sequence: CASSGFRGMDQPQHF.

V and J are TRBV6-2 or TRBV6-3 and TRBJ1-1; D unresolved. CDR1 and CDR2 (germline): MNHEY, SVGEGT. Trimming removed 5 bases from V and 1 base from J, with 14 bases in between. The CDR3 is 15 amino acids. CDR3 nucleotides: TGTGCCAGCAGTGCCCACCGGGGTTGGAACACTGAAGCTTTCTTT. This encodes CASSAHRGWNTEAFF.

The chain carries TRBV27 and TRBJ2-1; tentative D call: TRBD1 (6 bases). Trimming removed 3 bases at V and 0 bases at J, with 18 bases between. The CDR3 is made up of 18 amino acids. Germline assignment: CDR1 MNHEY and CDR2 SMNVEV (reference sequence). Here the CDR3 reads CASSFPTKQGSSYNEQFF. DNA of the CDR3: TGTGCCAGCAGTTTCCCCACCAAGCAGGGGAGCTCCTACAATGAGCAGTTCTTC.

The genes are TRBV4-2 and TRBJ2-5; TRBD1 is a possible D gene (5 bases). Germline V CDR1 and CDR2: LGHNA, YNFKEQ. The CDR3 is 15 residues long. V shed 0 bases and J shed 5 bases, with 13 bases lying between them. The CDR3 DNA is TGTGCCAGCAGCCAAGATCCAGGGAAGGACGAGACCCAGTACTTC. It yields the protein CASSQDPGKDETQYF.

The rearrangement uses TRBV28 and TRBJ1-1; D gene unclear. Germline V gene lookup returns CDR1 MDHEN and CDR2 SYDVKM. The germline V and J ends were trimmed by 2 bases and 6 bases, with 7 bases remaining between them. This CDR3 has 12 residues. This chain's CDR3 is CASSLLGAEAFF. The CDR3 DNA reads TGTGCCAGCAGTTTACTGGGCGCTGAAGCTTTCTTT. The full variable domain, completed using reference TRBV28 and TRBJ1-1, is DVKVTQSSRYLVKRTGEKVFLECVQDMDHENMFWYRQDPGLGLRLIYFSYDVKMKEKGDIPEGYSVSREKKERFSLILESASTNQTSMYLCASSLLGAEAFFGQGTRLTVV.

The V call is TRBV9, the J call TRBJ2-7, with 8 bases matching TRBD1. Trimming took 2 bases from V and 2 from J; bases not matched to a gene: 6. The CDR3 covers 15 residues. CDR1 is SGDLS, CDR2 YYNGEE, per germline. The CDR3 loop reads CASSVGTGYPYEQYF. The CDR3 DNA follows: TGTGCCAGCAGCGTGGGGACAGGATACCCCTACGAGCAGTACTTC.

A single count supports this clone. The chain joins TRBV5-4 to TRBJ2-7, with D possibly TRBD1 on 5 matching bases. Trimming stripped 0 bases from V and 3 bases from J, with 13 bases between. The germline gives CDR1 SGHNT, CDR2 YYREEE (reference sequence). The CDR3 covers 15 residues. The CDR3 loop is CASSLELDTIYEQYF. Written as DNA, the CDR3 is TGTGCCAGCAGCTTGGAGCTGGACACCATCTACGAGCAGTACTTC.

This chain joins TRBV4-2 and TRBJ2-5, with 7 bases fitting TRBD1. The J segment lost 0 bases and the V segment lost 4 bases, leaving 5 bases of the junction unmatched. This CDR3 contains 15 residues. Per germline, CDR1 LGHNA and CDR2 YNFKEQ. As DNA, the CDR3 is TGTGCCAGCAGCCCAGCAACAGGGGACCAAGAGACCCAGTACTTC. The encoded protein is CASSPATGDQETQYF.

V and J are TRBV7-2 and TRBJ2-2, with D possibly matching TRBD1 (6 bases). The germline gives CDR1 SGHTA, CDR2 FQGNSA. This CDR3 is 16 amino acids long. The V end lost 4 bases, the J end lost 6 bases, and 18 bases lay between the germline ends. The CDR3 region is CASSSQGVLNAGELFF. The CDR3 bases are TGTGCCAGCAGCTCACAGGGTGTATTGAATGCCGGGGAGCTGTTTTTT.

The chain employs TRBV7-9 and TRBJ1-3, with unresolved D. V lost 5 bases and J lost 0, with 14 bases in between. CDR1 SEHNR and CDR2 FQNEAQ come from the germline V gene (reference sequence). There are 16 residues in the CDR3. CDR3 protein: CASSPYGVGSGNTIYF. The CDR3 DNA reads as TGTGCCAGCAGCCCCTACGGTGTTGGCTCTGGAAACACCATATATTTT.

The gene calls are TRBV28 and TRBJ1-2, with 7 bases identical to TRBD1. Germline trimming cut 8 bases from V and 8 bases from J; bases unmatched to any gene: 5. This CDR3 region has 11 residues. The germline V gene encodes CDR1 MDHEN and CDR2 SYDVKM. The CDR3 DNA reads TGTGCCAGCTCGACAGGGCCCGGCTACACCTTC. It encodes CASSTGPGYTF.